The clone carrying this TCR beta chain was seen more than once but under ten times. In TCRdb, the RT-PCR reads were re-called with MiXCR into one record per CDR3 protein. The data show 200,000 to 250,000 distinct CDR3 sequences, with roughly 15% seen just once and approximately 10% held by the top ten. The germline V gene has CDR1 LGHDT and CDR2 YNNKEL (reference sequence). V gave up 5 bases and J gave up 0 bases; unmatched junction bases: 4. The CDR3 has 17 amino acids. The sample comes from a study of patients and donors after allogeneic stem cell transplantation. The source material was blood, either unsorted or a sorted T cell fraction (not recorded which). J is TRBJ2-2 and V is TRBV3-1; TRBD2 aligns across 12 bases. The receptor was derived from a human donor who was either an allogeneic HSCT recipient or a stem cell or donor lymphocyte infusion donor (not recorded which). It is not recorded whose cells these are; they may come from a transplant donor. CDR3 amino acids: CASSKLAGGPNTGELFF. The CDR3 nucleotides read TGTGCCAGCAGCAAACTAGCGGGAGGCCCGAACACCGGGGAGCTGTTTTTT.